This TCR beta chain was obtained from a study of vaccination effects on CD4 cells after COVID-19. There are a few counts of this clone. Its target is unknown. CDR3 length equals 13 residues. CDR1 is LGHDT and CDR2 is YNNKEL in the germline V gene (reference sequence). Trimming left V 4 bases short and J 5 bases short, with 11 bases between. Using immunoSEQ multiplex PCR, the repertoire was profiled, and TCRdb retains in-frame clones only, with some absent. The top ten hold 5% of the sample, which has tens of thousands of clones, around 70% seen once. Before sequencing took place, the ViraFEST assay used viral peptide pools to expand antigen-specific CD4+ T cells. Isolation of CD4+ T cells took place after 10 to 11 days of culture. This person's SARS-CoV-2 infection, confirmed by PCR, occurred between March and December 2020. Peptides at roughly 10 ug/ml and IL-2 at around 9.3 IU/ml were added to a few million PBMC per well.

The chain combines TRBV3-1 (or the pseudogene TRBV3-2) with TRBJ2-5; D is unclear. This receptor was identified in a human donor who had a prior SARS-CoV-2 infection. The starting material was CD4+ T cells from PBMCs cultured with HIV peptides, obtained before COVID-19 vaccination. Subset: HIV-1 Nef peptide pool negative control/reference culture. This CDR3 is CASSPGHTETQYF. Here the CDR3 DNA reads TGTGCCAGCAGCCCCGGTCATACGGAGACCCAGTACTTC.